The 21 T cell receptor beta chains below all came from one sample that was sequenced in a study of CD8 T cells in ankylosing spondylitis. General study points: Apparently characteristic of ankylosing spondylitis blood was a TCR beta motif (about 8 highly homologous variants).

Each CDR3 protein is one row after TCRdb ran MiXCR on the 5' RACE reads. The sample lists fewer than 550,000 distinct CDR3 sequences, approximately 5.3% occurring once. Their antigens are not known. Sequenced material: blood, either unsorted or a sorted T cell fraction (not recorded which). Every receptor here comes from a male donor with ankylosing spondylitis.

This clonotype was counted at least ten times. The chain is built from TRBV6-2 or TRBV6-3 and TRBJ2-1; D might be TRBD2 (6 bases). With 5 bases removed from V and 3 bases from J, the gap between germline ends came to 14 bases. This CDR3 contains 15 residues. Germline V gene sequence: CDR1 MNHEY, CDR2 SVGEGT. In nucleotides, the CDR3 is TGTGCCAGCAGTCTCCGGGACTGGGACTACAATGAGCAGTTCTTC. Translating it yields CASSLRDWDYNEQFF.

The sample holds a few counts of this clonotype. V usage is TRBV14 and J usage is TRBJ2-2; D gene unclear. This CDR3 has 13 amino acids. The V gene's germline CDR1 is SGHDN and CDR2 FVKESK. The V and J ends lost 5 bases and 5 bases respectively, with 9 bases between them. The CDR3: CASSFYRTGELFF. In DNA form, the CDR3 reads TGTGCCAGCAGCTTCTACAGAACCGGGGAGCTGTTTTTT.

The CDR3 DNA follows: TGCGCCAGCAGCTTTGCGGGGGCCTCCTACAATGAGCAGTTCTTC. Translated: CASSFAGASYNEQFF. The chain couples TRBV5-1 to TRBJ2-1; D might be TRBD2 (7 bases). Trimming pared 2 bases from V and 0 bases from J, leaving 9 bases between. Germline V gene sequence: CDR1 SGHRS, CDR2 YFSETQ. The CDR3 length is 15 residues.

This clonotype was recorded many times. The genes are TRBV10-3 and TRBJ2-5; no reliable D call. Trimming removed 2 bases from V and 0 bases from J, with 7 bases in between. The CDR3 spans 14 residues. Germline-derived CDR1 and CDR2 are ENHRY and SYGVKD. CDR3 amino acids: CAISEVADQETQYF. The CDR3 nucleotides are TGTGCCATCAGTGAGGTGGCAGACCAAGAGACCCAGTACTTC.

This clonotype was found many times. This rearrangement joins TRBV4-3 to TRBJ2-7; D possibly uses TRBD1 or TRBD2 (5 bases each). Per germline, CDR1 LGHNA and CDR2 YSLEER. The CDR3 is 14 residues long. V was trimmed by 0 bases and J by 1 base, leaving 7 bases between them. The CDR3 protein is CASSQEEGSYEQYF. CDR3 sequence (DNA): TGCGCCAGCAGCCAAGAAGAGGGGTCCTACGAGCAGTACTTC.

This clonotype was seen many times. This chain connects TRBV9 to TRBJ2-1, with D possibly matching TRBD2 (6 bases). The V and J ends lost 4 bases and 11 bases respectively, with 13 bases between them. Germline CDR1 is SGDLS and CDR2 is YYNGEE. CDR3 size: 12 residues. CDR3 in DNA: TGTGCCAGCAGCTCCCTGGCGGGAAAGCAGTTCTTC. This gives the protein CASSSLAGKQFF.

This clonotype was recorded a few times. This sequence joins TRBV19 and TRBJ2-7, with 14 bases that match TRBD2. CDR3 length: 15 residues. Losses at the gene ends were 5 bases for V and 7 bases for J; bases not matched to a gene: 7. CDR1 LNHDA and CDR2 SQIVND come from the germline V gene (reference sequence). Written as DNA, the CDR3 is TGTGCCAGTAGTCCGACTAGCGGGAGGGCGCGGGAGCAGTACTTC. Encoded protein: CASSPTSGRAREQYF. Looking up the rest from reference TRBV19 and TRBJ2-7 gives the full variable domain: DGGITQSPKYLFRKEGQNVTLSCEQNLNHDAMYWYRQDPGQGLRLIYYSQIVNDFQKGDIAEGYSVSREKKESFPLTVTSAQKNPTAFYLCASSPTSGRAREQYFGPGTRLTVT.

Points on this clonotype: An end of the junction does not agree with germline; a read error may underlie this. The chain couples TRBV18 to TRBJ1-3, with 8 bases matching TRBD1. CDR3 length: 18 amino acids. CDR1 and CDR2 (germline): KGHSH, LQKENI. The CDR3 reads CASSPTGTGFYSGNTIYF. For the CDR3, the DNA is TGTGCCAGTTCACCGACCGGGACAGGATTTTACTCTGGAAACACCATATATTTT.

Points on this clonotype: Likely a read error: the CDR3 ends without its conserved phenylalanine or tryptophan. The chain is built from TRBV5-1 and TRBJ2-2; D not certain. Germline values: CDR1 SGHRS, CDR2 YFSETQ. CDR3 length: 14 residues. The CDR3 DNA reads as TGCGCAAGCTCCGAAGAGGTGAACACCGGGGAGCTGTTTCTT. This translates into CASSEEVNTGELFL.

This clonotype turned up a few times. J is TRBJ2-2 and V is TRBV29-1, with 7 bases that match TRBD1. Germline V gene sequence: CDR1 SQVTM, CDR2 ANQGSEA. V was clipped by 7 bases and J by 3 bases; unmatched bases: 5. There are 13 residues in the CDR3. CDR3 protein: CSGGDRDTGELFF. DNA for the CDR3: TGCAGCGGGGGAGACAGGGACACCGGGGAGCTGTTTTTT.

In this sample, this clonotype turned up many times. Here the CDR3 reads CASRRGPYGYTF. The CDR3 DNA sequence: TGTGCCAGCAGGAGGGGGCCTTATGGCTACACCTTC. J is TRBJ1-2 and V is TRBV6-5; TRBD1 matches at 7 bases. Germline loops: CDR1 MNHEY, CDR2 SVGAGI. This CDR3 has 12 amino acids. J lost 5 bases, V lost 6 bases, and 3 bases had no gene match.

This clonotype was observed many times. The chain recombines TRBV5-1 with TRBJ1-3; 10 bases line up with TRBD1. The CDR3 is 16 amino acids. CDR1 and CDR2 (germline): SGHRS, YFSETQ. V lost 4 bases and J lost 4; bases outside the gene matches: 8. Here the CDR3 DNA reads TGCGCCAGCAGCGGACTGACAGGGGGCGTCGGAAACACCATATATTTT. Protein product: CASSGLTGGVGNTIYF. The whole variable domain, filled in from reference TRBV5-1 and TRBJ1-3, reads KAGVTQTPRYLIKTRGQQVTLSCSPISGHRSVSWYQQTPGQGLQFLFEYFSETQRNKGNFPGRFSGRQFSNSRSEMNVSTLELGDSALYLCASSGLTGGVGNTIYFGEGSWLTVV.

Ten or more counts support this clonotype. V gene TRBV5-1 combines with J gene TRBJ1-3; D remains ambiguous. The V end was cut by 4 bases, the J end by 0 bases, with 5 bases between. CDR1 is SGHRS, CDR2 YFSETQ, per germline. The CDR3 consists of 13 residues. The CDR3 loop is CASSSFSGNTIYF. The CDR3 DNA reads as TGCGCCAGCAGCAGCTTCTCTGGAAACACCATATATTTT. The full variable domain, completed using reference TRBV5-1 and TRBJ1-3, is KAGVTQTPRYLIKTRGQQVTLSCSPISGHRSVSWYQQTPGQGLQFLFEYFSETQRNKGNFPGRFSGRQFSNSRSEMNVSTLELGDSALYLCASSSFSGNTIYFGEGSWLTVV.

This clonotype has at least ten counts. The chain joins TRBV9 to TRBJ2-3; no reliable D call. Germline CDR1 and CDR2: SGDLS and YYNGEE. V shed 0 bases and J shed 3 bases, with 8 bases lying between them. CDR3 size: 14 residues. CDR3 loop: CASSVGRSTDTQYF. DNA for the CDR3: TGTGCCAGCAGCGTAGGCCGCAGTACAGATACGCAGTATTTT.

This clonotype was seen ten or more times. The CDR3, as DNA: TGTGCCAGCAGCTTACACAGGGAAAGCTATGGCTACACCTTC. Encoded protein: CASSLHRESYGYTF. The rearrangement joins TRBV7-2 to TRBJ1-2, with a tentative D call TRBD1 (6 bases). This CDR3 spans 14 amino acids. The germline V gene has CDR1 SGHTA and CDR2 FQGNSA. V lost 2 bases, J lost 4 bases, and 11 bases lay in between.

The table lists this clonotype with many counts. This rearrangement joins TRBV7-2 to TRBJ2-7, with TRBD2 identical over 13 bases. V shed 5 bases, J shed 3 bases, and the junction held 4 bases outside the gene matches. The CDR3 is 15 residues long. Germline CDR1 SGHTA, CDR2 FQGNSA. In DNA, the CDR3 is TGTGCCAGCAGCCTGAGGACTAGCGGGAGCTACGAGCAGTACTTC. Its translation is CASSLRTSGSYEQYF.

This sequence joins TRBV19 and TRBJ1-1; D uncertain. The CDR3 is made up of 13 amino acids. Germline V CDR1 and CDR2: LNHDA, SQIVND (reference sequence). The ends were cut back, 3 bases at V and 1 base at J, with 6 bases in the middle. CDR3 region: CASSIRGNTEAFF. The CDR3 DNA sequence: TGTGCCAGTAGTATCCGGGGGAACACTGAAGCTTTCTTT.

At least ten counts were recorded for this clonotype. The CDR3 DNA sequence: TGTGCCAGCAGAGGGGGGCGAGGGGGGGCGGATCAGCCCCAGCATTTT. Translating it yields CASRGGRGGADQPQHF. J is TRBJ1-5 and V is TRBV6-2 or TRBV6-3, with D tentatively TRBD1 (6 bases). CDR3 length: 16 residues. V was pared by 6 bases and J by 5 bases, with 20 bases between. Germline V gene sequence: CDR1 MNHEY, CDR2 SVGEGT.

This clonotype occurred many times. This chain uses TRBV4-2 with TRBJ1-3; D call uncertain. The V and J ends lost 0 bases and 0 bases respectively, with 12 bases between them. Germline lookup yields CDR1 LGHNA and CDR2 YNFKEQ. This CDR3 contains 17 residues. In nucleotides, the CDR3 is TGTGCCAGCAGCCAAGAAGTCGATTTCTTCTCTGGAAACACCATATATTTT. This translates into CASSQEVDFFSGNTIYF.

This clonotype was seen more than once but under ten times. The chain uses TRBV3-1 and TRBJ1-1; a weak D match, TRBD1 (6 bases). V lost 4 bases and J lost 11, with 14 bases in between. This CDR3 region has 12 residues. CDR1 LGHDT and CDR2 YNNKEL come from the germline V gene (reference sequence). Here the CDR3 DNA reads TGTGCCAGCAGCCCGGGACAACAGGAGGCTTTCTTT. This encodes CASSPGQQEAFF.

This clonotype was observed at least ten times. This rearrangement joins TRBV20-1 to TRBJ2-3; the match to TRBD2 covers 13 bases. Germline loops: CDR1 DFQATT, CDR2 SNEGSKA (reference sequence). V trimming: 6 bases; J trimming: 5 bases; junction bases outside the gene matches: 8. This CDR3 comprises 15 residues. The CDR3 DNA is TGCAGTGCAACCCGGACTAGCGGGAGTTTAGATACGCAGTATTTT. It translates to CSATRTSGSLDTQYF.